Presented here are 21 T cell receptor beta chains from one specimen sequenced in a study of shared clonotypes between healthy human individuals. The assay was immunoSEQ multiplex PCR, and TCRdb's table has in-frame clones only and misses some. Of roughly 1.4 million clones listed, 98% were seen once; the top ten hold around 0.38%. The sequenced sample was naive CD4+ T cells sorted from blood. Specified subset: CD45RA+ positively selected. These receptors were taken from a man aged 30 to 39 in good health.

This chain connects TRBV11-2 to TRBJ2-7, with D possibly TRBD2 on 5 matching bases. Germline loops: CDR1 SGHAT, CDR2 FQNNGV. This CDR3 comprises 15 residues. V lost 6 bases and J 0 bases, leaving 15 bases between the germline ends. The CDR3 spells CASSDWRVSSYEQYF. CDR3 nucleotides: TGTGCCAGCAGTGATTGGCGGGTTAGCTCCTACGAGCAGTACTTC.

This chain connects TRBV7-8 to TRBJ1-2, with D possibly matching TRBD1 (5 bases). Trimming left V 6 bases short and J 7 bases short, with 15 bases between. The germline V gene encodes CDR1 SGHVS and CDR2 FQNEAQ. This CDR3 region has 13 residues. The CDR3, as DNA: TGTGCCAGCAGTCTCGTGGGGGTTCCTGGCTACACCTTC. Its protein product is CASSLVGVPGYTF.

This chain joins TRBV10-2 and TRBJ2-7; 7 bases are a match to TRBD2. CDR3 size: 14 residues. Trimming at V came to 5 bases and at J to 2 bases, leaving 6 bases not matched to a gene. Germline V gene data show CDR1 as WSHSY and CDR2 as SAAADI. As DNA, the CDR3 is TGCGCCAGCAGTTGGGGAGGGAGTCCCTACGAGCAGTACTTC. Translating gives CASSWGGSPYEQYF.

The V and J genes are TRBV19 and TRBJ2-3; weak D call: TRBD1 (6 bases). Germline assignment: CDR1 LNHDA and CDR2 SQIVND (reference sequence). The V and J ends lost 3 bases and 0 bases respectively, with 10 bases between them. The CDR3 extends over 15 amino acids. Here the CDR3 reads CASSIGQGSTDTQYF. CDR3 in DNA: TGTGCCAGTAGTATCGGGCAGGGGAGCACAGATACGCAGTATTTT. Combining the CDR3 with reference TRBV19 and TRBJ2-3 gives the whole variable domain DGGITQSPKYLFRKEGQNVTLSCEQNLNHDAMYWYRQDPGQGLRLIYYSQIVNDFQKGDIAEGYSVSREKKESFPLTVTSAQKNPTAFYLCASSIGQGSTDTQYFGPGTRLTVL.

V gene TRBV4-3 combines with J gene TRBJ2-7; D may be TRBD1 or TRBD2 (6 bases each). The V end lost 1 base, the J end lost 2 bases, and 12 bases lay between the germline ends. This CDR3 spans 15 amino acids. CDR1 LGHNA and CDR2 YSLEER come from the germline V gene. CDR3 nucleotide sequence: TGCGCCAGCAGCCAAGGTCTGGGGGGCCCCTACGAGCAGTACTTC. Amino acids: CASSQGLGGPYEQYF.

The V gene is TRBV5-4, the J gene TRBJ1-2; tentatively, D is TRBD1 (6 bases). In germline, CDR1 is SGHNT, CDR2 YYREEE (reference sequence). The CDR3 loop spans 13 amino acids. Trimming took 2 bases from V and 8 from J, leaving 13 bases between them. In DNA, the CDR3 is TGTGCCAGCAGCTTTGGACAGTTCGGAGGCTACACCTTC. Residues: CASSFGQFGGYTF. Full variable domain (remainder filled in from reference TRBV5-4 and TRBJ1-2): ETGVTQSPTHLIKTRGQQVTLRCSSQSGHNTVSWYQQALGQGPQFIFQYYREEENGRGNFPPRFSGLQFPNYSSELNVNALELDDSALYLCASSFGQFGGYTFGSGTRLTVV.

In DNA, the CDR3 is TGCGCCAGCAGCTTGGTTCCAGAGAATGAGCAGTTCTTC. Amino acids: CASSLVPENEQFF. V and J are TRBV5-1 and TRBJ2-1; D is ambiguous. The CDR3 loop spans 13 amino acids. V lost 0 bases and J lost 7, with 8 bases in between. Germline loops: CDR1 SGHRS, CDR2 YFSETQ. The full variable domain, in which reference TRBV5-1 and TRBJ2-1 provide the parts outside the CDR3, is KAGVTQTPRYLIKTRGQQVTLSCSPISGHRSVSWYQQTPGQGLQFLFEYFSETQRNKGNFPGRFSGRQFSNSRSEMNVSTLELGDSALYLCASSLVPENEQFFGPGTRLTVL.

The V and J genes are TRBV19 and TRBJ1-4; D is undetermined. Germline lookup yields CDR1 LNHDA and CDR2 SQIVND (reference sequence). The CDR3 is made up of 12 amino acids. V was pared by 6 bases and J by 9 bases, with 11 bases between. CDR3 protein: CASRPAGKKLFF. The CDR3 nucleotides are TGTGCCAGTAGACCAGCGGGGAAAAAACTGTTTTTT. Filled out from reference TRBV19 and TRBJ1-4, the complete variable domain reads DGGITQSPKYLFRKEGQNVTLSCEQNLNHDAMYWYRQDPGQGLRLIYYSQIVNDFQKGDIAEGYSVSREKKESFPLTVTSAQKNPTAFYLCASRPAGKKLFFGSGTQLSVL.

V is TRBV7-2 and J is TRBJ2-3, with 12 bases that match TRBD2. The ends lost 4 bases at V and 4 bases at J; junction bases unmatched: 12. This CDR3 region has 18 residues. CDR1 is SGHTA and CDR2 is FQGNSA in the germline V gene. The CDR3 region is CASSYSGQLAGGPDTQYF. The CDR3, as DNA: TGTGCCAGCAGCTACTCAGGCCAACTAGCGGGAGGTCCAGATACGCAGTATTTT.

The CDR3: CASSPYPDSSYEQYF. CDR3 DNA sequence: TGTGCCAGCAGCCCCTACCCCGACAGCTCCTACGAGCAGTACTTC. The rearrangement links TRBV9 to TRBJ2-7; weak D call: TRBD1 (5 bases). The germline CDR1 and CDR2 sequences are SGDLS and YYNGEE. The CDR3 covers 15 residues. V lost 4 bases and J lost 0, with 14 bases in between.

The chain carries TRBV5-6 and TRBJ2-7; perhaps D is TRBD1 or TRBD2 (5 bases each). The germline V gene encodes CDR1 SGHDT and CDR2 YYEEEE. Trimming took off 3 bases at V and 2 bases at J, with 21 bases between the two ends. The CDR3 covers 17 residues. CDR3 amino acids: CASSSIFGTTTTYEQYF. In DNA form, the CDR3 reads TGTGCCAGCAGCTCCATATTCGGGACGACCACCACCTACGAGCAGTACTTC.

The sample holds one count of this clone. J is TRBJ1-2 and V is TRBV29-1, with 8 nucleotides matching TRBD1. V gave up 3 bases and J gave up 7 bases; unmatched junction bases: 10. The CDR3 length is 14 residues. Germline V gene data show CDR1 as SQVTM and CDR2 as ANQGSEA. This chain's CDR3 is CSVDRGRGHRGYTF. CDR3 sequence (DNA): TGCAGCGTTGACAGGGGCAGGGGGCATCGTGGCTACACCTTC. The whole variable domain, filled in from reference TRBV29-1 and TRBJ1-2, reads SAVISQKPSRDICQRGTSLTIQCQVDSQVTMMFWYRQQPGQSLTLIATANQGSEATYESGFVIDKFPISRPNLTFSTLTVSNMSPEDSSIYLCSVDRGRGHRGYTFGSGTRLTVV.

This sequence joins TRBV30 and TRBJ2-5, with D uncertain. The CDR3 totals 13 residues. V dropped 2 bases and J dropped 5 bases, with 12 bases sitting between them. CDR1 and CDR2 (germline): GTSNPN, SVGIG (reference sequence). The CDR3 DNA sequence: TGTGCCTGGAGTTCCCGGGCTGGGGAGACCCAGTACTTC. Residues: CAWSSRAGETQYF.

The chain employs TRBV29-1 and TRBJ1-2; D possibly corresponds to TRBD1 (5 bases). CDR1 SQVTM and CDR2 ANQGSEA come from the germline V gene. The CDR3 sequence is 14 residues long. V was pared by 5 bases and J by 5 bases, with 18 bases between. The CDR3, as DNA: TGCAGCGTTCCCCGGGACCTGGCGAGGTATGGCTACACCTTC. The encoded protein is CSVPRDLARYGYTF.

The rearrangement links TRBV7-9 to TRBJ2-7; D is tentatively TRBD1 or TRBD2 (5 bases each). The CDR3 runs 14 residues. Germline V lookup: CDR1 SEHNR, CDR2 FQNEAQ (reference sequence). Deletions cut 6 bases from V and 3 bases from J, with 15 bases between. The CDR3 reads CASRRDGKNYEQYF. DNA for the CDR3: TGTGCCAGCAGGAGGGACGGGAAAAACTACGAGCAGTACTTC.

The rearrangement links TRBV6-4 to TRBJ2-7; D is unresolved. V shed 4 bases and J shed 3 bases, with 13 bases lying between them. The germline V gene has CDR1 MRHNA and CDR2 SNTAGT. CDR3 length equals 14 residues. The CDR3 DNA follows: TGTGCCAGCAGTGTCGAGGTGGGGAACTACGAGCAGTACTTC. Translated: CASSVEVGNYEQYF.

CDR3 in DNA: TGTGCCAGCAGGCCCCAGGCGGTTGAAGCTTTCTTT. It is translated as CASRPQAVEAFF. The chain couples TRBV28 to TRBJ1-1; D not certain. Trimming stripped 6 bases from V and 7 bases from J, with 12 bases between. This CDR3 region has 12 residues. CDR1 and CDR2 (germline): MDHEN, SYDVKM.

This clone was seen just once. The chain links TRBV4-1 to TRBJ2-1, with 12 nucleotides matching TRBD1. The germline gives CDR1 MGHRA, CDR2 YSYEKL. The trim removed 4 bases at V and 8 bases at J, leaving 6 bases unmatched. The length of the CDR3 is 15 residues. The CDR3 DNA is TGCGCCAGCAGCCTGGGACAGGGGGCGGTCGATGAGCAGTTCTTC. This gives the protein CASSLGQGAVDEQFF.

The V call is TRBV9, the J call TRBJ2-7; 7 nucleotides line up with TRBD1. The J segment lost 0 bases and the V segment lost 0 bases, leaving 6 bases of the junction unmatched. The CDR3 sequence is 16 residues long. CDR1 and CDR2 from the germline V gene are SGDLS and YYNGEE. The CDR3 coding sequence is TGTGCCAGCAGCGTAGTCGGGACAGAGAACTCCTACGAGCAGTACTTC. This gives the protein CASSVVGTENSYEQYF.

In DNA, the CDR3 is TGTGCCAGCAGCCCAAACCCAAGGGACGGAATCTCCTTTTGGAATCAGCCCCAGCATTTT. The encoded protein is CASSPNPRDGISFWNQPQHF. This chain connects TRBV28 to TRBJ1-5, with D perhaps matching TRBD1 (5 bases). CDR1 and CDR2 from the germline V gene are MDHEN and SYDVKM. V lost 6 bases and J 4 bases, leaving 31 bases between the germline ends. The CDR3 covers 20 residues.

The chain is built from TRBV29-1 and TRBJ2-3; possible D gene TRBD1, 5 bases. The CDR3 is 11 residues long. V lost 7 bases to trimming and J lost 4 bases, with 9 bases between them. The germline CDR1 and CDR2 sequences are SQVTM and ANQGSEA. DNA of the CDR3: TGCAGCGGGCAGGGCCCAGATACGCAGTATTTT. Translation gives CSGQGPDTQYF.